These 32 T cell receptor beta chains were all obtained from the same sample, sequenced in a study of blood T cell repertoires in COVID-19 (dated by TCRdb to the early 2020s). Library preparation used the immunoSEQ multiplex PCR assay. This is the immuneACCESS table as TCRdb keeps it, with only in-frame sequences that have V and J called. A part of the clones is gone; compared with another copy, unresolved V genes explain less than half, and the rest is unexplained. In all, the sample holds about 73,000 clones, and 75% to 85% of those were seen once. 20% to 25% of the sample is in the top ten clones. The sample comprised peripheral blood. The receptor source for this set is a woman aged 70-85 years with acute or convalescent COVID-19.

The chain uses TRBV7-3 and TRBJ1-2, with 9 bases identical to TRBD1. The CDR3 has 15 residues. V was pared by 0 bases and J by 3 bases, with 2 bases of the junction left unmatched. CDR1 SGHTA and CDR2 FQGTGA come from the germline V gene. CDR3 region: CASSLTRTGDYGYTF. CDR3 DNA: TGTGCCAGCAGCTTAACGAGGACAGGGGACTATGGCTACACCTTC.

This clone was picked up a small number of times. The chain employs TRBV3-1 (or the pseudogene TRBV3-2) and TRBJ1-2; unclear D gene. V gave up 3 bases and J gave up 8 bases, with 13 bases separating them. Per germline, CDR1 LGHDT and CDR2 YNNKEL (reference sequence). This CDR3 has 13 residues. The CDR3 DNA reads TGTGCCAGCAGCCACCTCGGGGTTGGCGGCTACACCTTC. This codes for CASSHLGVGGYTF.

V usage is TRBV5-1 and J usage is TRBJ1-2; 8 positions match TRBD1. The CDR3 runs 15 residues. Looked up from germline, CDR1 is SGHRS and CDR2 is YFSETQ. V shed 3 bases, J shed 0 bases, and the junction held 4 bases outside the gene matches. The CDR3 is CASSYGQGANYGYTF. DNA for the CDR3: TGCGCCAGCAGCTACGGACAGGGAGCTAACTATGGCTACACCTTC.

The CDR3 here is CASSLPTGKASEQYF. CDR3 bases: TGTGCCAGCAGCCTACCGACGGGAAAGGCGAGCGAGCAGTACTTC. The V and J genes are TRBV5-6 and TRBJ2-7, with a weak D call TRBD2 (5 bases). The CDR3 covers 15 residues. The germline V gene has CDR1 SGHDT and CDR2 YYEEEE. Deletions cut 4 bases from V and 6 bases from J, with 20 bases between.

The V gene is TRBV13, the J gene TRBJ2-1; D uncertain. V gave up 2 bases and J gave up 9 bases, with 2 bases separating them. This CDR3 comprises 10 residues. Germline loops: CDR1 PRHDT, CDR2 FYEKMQ (reference sequence). The CDR3 is CASSLREQFF. The CDR3 DNA follows: TGTGCCAGCAGCTTACGTGAGCAGTTCTTC.

The rearrangement uses TRBV15 and TRBJ2-7; possible D gene TRBD1, 5 bases. Germline CDR1 and CDR2: LNHNV and YYDKDF (reference sequence). Trimming stripped 0 bases from V and 7 bases from J, with 13 bases between. CDR3 length: 14 amino acids. The CDR3 protein is CATSRDDSLWEQYF. The CDR3 DNA reads as TGTGCCACCAGCAGAGATGACAGCCTTTGGGAGCAGTACTTC.

The chain carries TRBV5-1 and TRBJ2-2, with a tentative D call TRBD2 (6 bases). Germline V gene sequence: CDR1 SGHRS, CDR2 YFSETQ. This CDR3 is built from 15 residues. V was pared by 0 bases and J by 1 base, with 7 bases between. The CDR3 DNA reads as TGCGCCAGCAGCTTGGAAGCGGGGAACACCGGGGAGCTGTTTTTT. Encoded protein: CASSLEAGNTGELFF.

V usage is TRBV5-4 and J usage is TRBJ2-1; 7 bases are a match to TRBD1. This CDR3 comprises 14 residues. V was clipped by 6 bases and J by 4 bases; unmatched bases: 7. Germline-derived CDR1 and CDR2 are SGHNT and YYREEE (reference sequence). The DNA for the CDR3 is TGTGCCAGCACCCGGGACAGAAAATACAATGAGCAGTTCTTC. Protein product: CASTRDRKYNEQFF.

V is TRBV6-4 and J is TRBJ2-1; TRBD2 aligns across 8 bases. Germline V gene data show CDR1 as MRHNA and CDR2 as SNTAGT. This CDR3 contains 16 residues. With 0 bases clipped from V and 0 bases from J, the junction kept 1 base outside the gene matches. CDR3: CASSDSGTSSYNEQFF. The CDR3 nucleotides read TGTGCCAGCAGTGACTCGGGGACTAGCTCCTACAATGAGCAGTTCTTC.

The chain carries TRBV7-2 and TRBJ1-5; D gene uncertain. V lost 3 bases, J lost 2 bases, and 8 bases lay in between. The CDR3 totals 14 residues. From germline, CDR1 is SGHTA and CDR2 FQGNSA. The CDR3 bases are TGTGCCAGCAGCTTTCGGGAGGGCAATCAGCCCCAGCATTTT. It encodes CASSFREGNQPQHF.

The chain combines TRBV2 with TRBJ2-2, with 7 bases aligning to TRBD1. The germline V gene has CDR1 SNHLY and CDR2 FYNNEI. The CDR3 is 14 residues long. The junction had 6 bases not matched to a gene; V was cut back by 10 bases and J by 1 base. Here the CDR3 reads CAIKGQLNTGELFF. The DNA for the CDR3 is TGTGCCATAAAGGGACAGTTGAACACCGGGGAGCTGTTTTTT.

In DNA, the CDR3 is TGTGCCAGTAGTCCCCGACAGGGGACCTATGGCTACACCTTC. Amino acid sequence: CASSPRQGTYGYTF. The gene calls are TRBV19 and TRBJ1-2; 8 bases agree with TRBD1. CDR1 LNHDA and CDR2 SQIVND come from the germline V gene (reference sequence). This CDR3 has 14 amino acids. J lost 4 bases, V lost 5 bases, and 6 bases had no gene match. The entire variable domain, with the rest obtained from reference TRBV19 and TRBJ1-2, is as follows: DGGITQSPKYLFRKEGQNVTLSCEQNLNHDAMYWYRQDPGQGLRLIYYSQIVNDFQKGDIAEGYSVSREKKESFPLTVTSAQKNPTAFYLCASSPRQGTYGYTFGSGTRLTVV.

CDR3 residues: CASSLNRGSYGYTF. The CDR3 region has the DNA TGCGCCAGCAGCTTGAACAGGGGAAGCTATGGCTACACCTTC. The rearrangement joins TRBV5-1 to TRBJ1-2; 7 bases align to TRBD1. Germline values: CDR1 SGHRS, CDR2 YFSETQ. Germline trimming cut 1 base from V and 4 bases from J; bases unmatched to any gene: 4. The CDR3 has 14 amino acids.

V gene TRBV11-2 combines with J gene TRBJ1-5; 7 bases align to TRBD1. This CDR3 comprises 15 residues. With V trimmed by 5 bases and J by 2 bases, 6 bases remained unmatched. Germline V lookup: CDR1 SGHAT, CDR2 FQNNGV. The CDR3 DNA sequence: TGTGCCAGCAGCCGAGGACAGGCGGGCAATCAGCCCCAGCATTTT. It translates to CASSRGQAGNQPQHF.

This chain joins TRBV6-1 and TRBJ2-7; TRBD2 matches 12 bases. V lost 2 bases to trimming and J lost 2 bases; unmatched junction nucleotides: 4. There are 16 residues in the CDR3. CDR1 is MNHNS and CDR2 is SASEGT in the germline V gene. The CDR3 is CASSERTSGTTYEQYF. CDR3 sequence (DNA): TGTGCCAGCAGTGAACGGACTAGCGGGACCACCTACGAGCAGTACTTC.

This clone appeared once. The rearrangement joins TRBV7-8 to TRBJ1-3; D unclear. The CDR3 consists of 15 residues. Germline CDR1 and CDR2: SGHVS and FQNEAQ. The V end was cut by 1 base, the J end by 9 bases, with 16 bases between. CDR3 in amino acids: CASSLDAAFSGTIYF. The CDR3 nucleotides are TGTGCCAGCAGCTTAGACGCAGCCTTTAGCGGCACCATATATTTT.

This clone appeared a single time. The genes are TRBV6-1 and TRBJ1-5; TRBD1 matches at 9 bases. Germline CDR1 MNHNS, CDR2 SASEGT. Trimming removed 3 bases from V and 3 bases from J; junction bases left unmatched: 6. The CDR3 consists of 16 residues. CDR3 DNA: TGTGCCAGCAGTGAGCACCGGGACAGGGTCAATCAGCCCCAGCATTTT. Its translation is CASSEHRDRVNQPQHF.

The chain couples TRBV19 to TRBJ2-1; 13 bases are shared with TRBD2. The CDR3 length is 15 residues. In germline, CDR1 is LNHDA, CDR2 SQIVND (reference sequence). V dropped 6 bases and J dropped 6; count of bases not matched to a gene: 5. CDR3 residues: CASSGTSGRVNEQFF. The DNA of the CDR3 is TGTGCCAGTAGCGGAACTAGCGGGAGGGTCAATGAGCAGTTCTTC.

This clone was counted a few times. The chain employs TRBV5-5 and TRBJ2-7, with 9 bases identical to TRBD1. V dropped 4 bases and J dropped 3; count of bases not matched to a gene: 5. This CDR3 has 14 amino acids. Germline CDR1 is SGHKS and CDR2 is YYEKEE (reference sequence). This chain's CDR3 is CASSRDREFYEQYF. The CDR3 nucleotides read TGTGCCAGCAGCAGGGACAGGGAGTTCTACGAGCAGTACTTC.

The chain links TRBV28 to TRBJ1-2; TRBD1 aligns across 9 bases. There are 13 residues in the CDR3. J was trimmed by 8 bases and V by 7 bases; bases with no gene match: 8. Germline-derived CDR1 and CDR2 are MDHEN and SYDVKM. CDR3 sequence (DNA): TGTGCCAGCACTCGACAGGGGGTACGGGGCTACACCTTC. Translation: CASTRQGVRGYTF.

The chain recombines TRBV18 with TRBJ2-5; D gene unclear. This CDR3 is 14 amino acids long. Germline CDR1 reads KGHSH; CDR2 reads LQKENI. V lost 0 bases, J lost 5 bases, and 10 bases lay in between. The CDR3 bases are TGTGCCAGCTCACCACCGAGGCCCGAGGAGACCCAGTACTTC. Encoded protein: CASSPPRPEETQYF.

The genes are TRBV7-9 and TRBJ1-1, with TRBD1 identical over 7 bases. The CDR3 length is 14 residues. Germline CDR1 is SEHNR and CDR2 is FQNEAQ (reference sequence). The V segment lost 4 bases and the J segment 5 bases; nucleotides outside the gene matches: 7. CDR3 in DNA: TGTGCCAGCAGCTCCTACAGGGGAGAGACTGAAGCTTTCTTT. Amino acid sequence: CASSSYRGETEAFF.

The V call is TRBV6-4, the J call TRBJ1-4; D remains ambiguous. Trimming took off 6 bases at V and 8 bases at J, with 10 bases between the two ends. Germline V gives CDR1 MRHNA, CDR2 SNTAGT. This CDR3 contains 12 residues. The CDR3 reads CASRRTGEKLFF. The DNA of the CDR3 is TGTGCCAGCAGAAGGACGGGAGAAAAACTGTTTTTT.

This rearrangement joins TRBV20-1 to TRBJ1-5; 7 nucleotides align to TRBD1. The CDR3 sequence is 14 residues long. Germline CDR1 DFQATT, CDR2 SNEGSKA (reference sequence). Trimming took 3 bases from V and 4 from J; bases not matched to a gene: 6. Here the CDR3 DNA reads TGCAGTGCTAGTTTAGGGGGCTCGAATCAGCCCCAGCATTTT. It codes for CSASLGGSNQPQHF.

This clone was picked up a small number of times. This chain links TRBV19 with TRBJ1-4; D call uncertain. CDR1 is LNHDA, CDR2 SQIVND, per germline (reference sequence). There are 14 residues in the CDR3. V lost 7 bases, J lost 0 bases, and 9 bases lay in between. As DNA, the CDR3 is TGTGCCAGTACCACGGGTGCAACTAATGAAAAACTGTTTTTT. Its translation is CASTTGATNEKLFF.

The V gene is TRBV6-5, the J gene TRBJ1-6; no clear D gene. The CDR3 length is 15 residues. Germline CDR1 and CDR2: MNHEY and SVGAGI. Trimming removed 0 bases from V and 5 bases from J, with 8 bases in between. In DNA form, the CDR3 reads TGTGCCAGCAGTTACTCGAGCGGGGATAATTCACCCCTCCACTTT. Translated: CASSYSSGDNSPLHF.

The chain couples TRBV7-6 to TRBJ2-1; the match to TRBD2 covers 8 bases. Per germline, CDR1 SGHVS and CDR2 FNYEAQ. This CDR3 region has 15 residues. J lost 3 bases, V lost 3 bases, and 4 bases had no gene match. CDR3 protein: CASSFSGSGYNEQFF. In nucleotides, the CDR3 is TGTGCCAGCAGCTTCAGCGGGAGTGGCTACAATGAGCAGTTCTTC.

V gene TRBV7-3 combines with J gene TRBJ2-7, with 8 bases identical to TRBD1. After removal of 2 bases from V and 7 bases from J, the junction contained 7 bases not matched to a gene. Germline V lookup: CDR1 SGHTA, CDR2 FQGTGA. The CDR3 totals 14 residues. The DNA for the CDR3 is TGTGCCAGCAGCTTAGGACAGGGAGTTGGAGAGCAGTACTTC. This gives the protein CASSLGQGVGEQYF.

The chain joins TRBV4-1 to TRBJ2-5; 11 bases align to TRBD2. V lost 0 bases and J lost 1; bases outside the gene matches: 7. The CDR3 totals 18 residues. Germline V lookup: CDR1 MGHRA, CDR2 YSYEKL. CDR3 in amino acids: CASSQDRASGRRQETQYF. As DNA, the CDR3 is TGCGCCAGCAGCCAAGATCGGGCTAGCGGGAGGCGCCAAGAGACCCAGTACTTC.

The chain employs TRBV28 and TRBJ1-3; a possible D gene is TRBD1 (6 bases). Germline CDR1 MDHEN, CDR2 SYDVKM. V was trimmed by 2 bases and J by 1 base, leaving 12 bases between them. The CDR3 covers 16 residues. The CDR3 loop reads CASSLRGGLSGNTIYF. In nucleotides, the CDR3 is TGTGCCAGCAGTTTAAGGGGGGGCCTATCTGGAAACACCATATATTTT.

The chain recombines TRBV28 with TRBJ1-1, with 9 positions matching TRBD1. The trim removed 3 bases at V and 2 bases at J, leaving 7 bases unmatched. The CDR3 runs to 16 residues. Germline V CDR1 and CDR2: MDHEN, SYDVKM. The CDR3 spells CASSFRGQGLNTEAFF. CDR3 DNA sequence: TGTGCCAGCAGTTTCCGGGGACAGGGCCTTAACACTGAAGCTTTCTTT.

The chain employs TRBV27 and TRBJ1-1; the D is unclear. Germline-derived CDR1 and CDR2 are MNHEY and SMNVEV (reference sequence). Deletions cut 3 bases from V and 0 bases from J, with 8 bases between. The CDR3 sequence is 14 residues long. The CDR3 DNA follows: TGTGCCAGCAGTTTCGACATTATGAACACTGAAGCTTTCTTT. It is translated as CASSFDIMNTEAFF.